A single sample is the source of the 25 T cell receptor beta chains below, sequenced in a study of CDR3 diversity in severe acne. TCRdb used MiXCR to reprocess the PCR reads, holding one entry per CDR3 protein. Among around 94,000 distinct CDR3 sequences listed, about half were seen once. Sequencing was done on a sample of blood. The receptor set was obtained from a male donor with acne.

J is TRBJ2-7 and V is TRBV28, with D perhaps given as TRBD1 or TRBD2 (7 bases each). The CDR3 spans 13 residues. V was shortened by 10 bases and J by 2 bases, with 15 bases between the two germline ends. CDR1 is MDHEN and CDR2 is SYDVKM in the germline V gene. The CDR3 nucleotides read TGTGCCACAGGGGGGGGAAGGACCTACGAGCAGTACTTC. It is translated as CATGGGRTYEQYF.

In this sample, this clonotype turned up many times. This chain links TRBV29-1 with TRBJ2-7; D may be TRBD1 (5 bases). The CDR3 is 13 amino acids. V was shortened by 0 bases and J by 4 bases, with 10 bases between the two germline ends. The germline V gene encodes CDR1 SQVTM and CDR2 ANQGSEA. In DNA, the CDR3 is TGCAGCGTTGAAGATCTTGACAGTTACGAGCAGTACTTC. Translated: CSVEDLDSYEQYF.

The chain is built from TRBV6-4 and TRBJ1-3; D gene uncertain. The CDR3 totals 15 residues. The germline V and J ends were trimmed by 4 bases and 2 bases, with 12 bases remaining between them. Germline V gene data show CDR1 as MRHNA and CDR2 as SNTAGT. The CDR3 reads CASSAGPEPGNTIYF. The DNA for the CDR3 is TGTGCCAGCAGTGCCGGGCCAGAGCCTGGAAACACCATATATTTT.

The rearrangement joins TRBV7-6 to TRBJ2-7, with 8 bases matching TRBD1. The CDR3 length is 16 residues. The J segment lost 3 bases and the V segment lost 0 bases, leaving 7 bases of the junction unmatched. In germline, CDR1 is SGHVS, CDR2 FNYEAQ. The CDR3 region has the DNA TGTGCCAGCAGCTTAGCTGCGGGACAGGAGAGCTACGAGCAGTACTTC. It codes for CASSLAAGQESYEQYF.

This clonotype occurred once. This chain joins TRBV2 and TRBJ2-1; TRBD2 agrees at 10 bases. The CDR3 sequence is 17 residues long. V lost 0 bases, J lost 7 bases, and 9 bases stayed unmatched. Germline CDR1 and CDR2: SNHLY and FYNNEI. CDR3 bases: TGTGCCAGCAGTGAAGCGCCGGCTAGCGGGAGTAGTAATGAGCAGTTCTTC. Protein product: CASSEAPASGSSNEQFF. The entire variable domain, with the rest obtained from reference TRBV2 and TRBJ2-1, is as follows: EPEVTQTPSHQVTQMGQEVILRCVPISNHLYFYWYRQILGQKVEFLVSFYNNEISEKSEIFDDQFSVERPDGSNFTLKIRSTKLEDSAMYFCASSEAPASGSSNEQFFGPGTRLTVL.

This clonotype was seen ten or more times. This CDR3 is CASSYDQMRMNTEAFF. As DNA, the CDR3 is TGTGCCAGCAGTTACGATCAGATGAGAATGAACACTGAAGCTTTCTTT. This chain connects TRBV6-2 or TRBV6-3 to TRBJ1-1; D gene uncertain. This CDR3 spans 16 amino acids. Deletions cut 2 bases from V and 0 bases from J, with 13 bases between. Germline CDR1 and CDR2: MNHEY and SVGEGT.

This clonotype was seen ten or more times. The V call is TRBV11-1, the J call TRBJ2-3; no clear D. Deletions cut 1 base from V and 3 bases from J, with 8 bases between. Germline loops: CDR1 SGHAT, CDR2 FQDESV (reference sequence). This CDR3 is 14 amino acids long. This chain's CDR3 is CASSLGGFTDTQYF. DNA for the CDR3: TGTGCCAGCAGCTTAGGCGGTTTTACAGATACGCAGTATTTT. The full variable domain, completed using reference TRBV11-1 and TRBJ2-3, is EAEVAQSPRYKITEKSQAVAFWCDPISGHATLYWYRQILGQGPELLVQFQDESVVDDSQLPKDRFSAERLKGVDSTLKIQPAELGDSAMYLCASSLGGFTDTQYFGPGTRLTVL.

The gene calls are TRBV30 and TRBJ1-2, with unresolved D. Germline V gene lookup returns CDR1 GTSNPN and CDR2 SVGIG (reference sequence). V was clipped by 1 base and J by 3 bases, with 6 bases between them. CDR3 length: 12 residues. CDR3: CAWSARHYGYTF. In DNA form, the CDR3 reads TGTGCCTGGAGTGCGCGCCACTATGGCTACACCTTC.

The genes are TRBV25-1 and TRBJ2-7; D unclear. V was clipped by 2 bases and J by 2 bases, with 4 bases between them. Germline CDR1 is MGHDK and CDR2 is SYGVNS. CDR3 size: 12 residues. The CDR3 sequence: CASSEQPYEQYF. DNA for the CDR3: TGTGCCAGCAGTGAACAGCCCTACGAGCAGTACTTC.

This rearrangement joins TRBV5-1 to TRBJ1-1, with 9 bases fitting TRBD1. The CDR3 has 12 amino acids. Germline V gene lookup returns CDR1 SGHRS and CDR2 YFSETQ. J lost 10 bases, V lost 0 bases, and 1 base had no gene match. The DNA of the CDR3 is TGCGCCAGCAGCTTGGAACAGGGGGCAGCTTTCTTT. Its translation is CASSLEQGAAFF.

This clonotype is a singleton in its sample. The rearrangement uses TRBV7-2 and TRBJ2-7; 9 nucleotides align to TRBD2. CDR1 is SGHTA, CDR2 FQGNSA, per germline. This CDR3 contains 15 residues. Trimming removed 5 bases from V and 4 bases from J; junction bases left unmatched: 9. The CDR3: CASSIARGGVYEQYF. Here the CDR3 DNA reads TGTGCCAGCAGCATCGCGCGGGGGGGCGTATACGAGCAGTACTTC.

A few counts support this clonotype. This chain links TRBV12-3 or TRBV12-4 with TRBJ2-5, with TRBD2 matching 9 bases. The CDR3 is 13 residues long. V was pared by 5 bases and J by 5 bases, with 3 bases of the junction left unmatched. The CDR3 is CASSTGLAETQYF. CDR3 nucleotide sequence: TGTGCCAGCAGTACCGGACTAGCGGAGACCCAGTACTTC.

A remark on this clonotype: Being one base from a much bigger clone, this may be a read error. The CDR3: CASSLDSYTGELFF. The CDR3 DNA follows: TGCGCCAGCAGCTTGGACTCGTACACCGGGGAGCTGTTTTTT. The V and J genes are TRBV5-8 and TRBJ2-2; the D gene is possibly TRBD2 (5 bases). The germline gives CDR1 SGHTS, CDR2 YDEGEE. The CDR3 totals 14 residues.

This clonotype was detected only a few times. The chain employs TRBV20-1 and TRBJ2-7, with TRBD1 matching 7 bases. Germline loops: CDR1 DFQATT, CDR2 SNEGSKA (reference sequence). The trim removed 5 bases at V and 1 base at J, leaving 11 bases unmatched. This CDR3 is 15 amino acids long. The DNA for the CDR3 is TGCAGTGCTGCCGGGACAGCCACCCCGTCCTACGAGCAGTACTTC. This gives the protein CSAAGTATPSYEQYF.

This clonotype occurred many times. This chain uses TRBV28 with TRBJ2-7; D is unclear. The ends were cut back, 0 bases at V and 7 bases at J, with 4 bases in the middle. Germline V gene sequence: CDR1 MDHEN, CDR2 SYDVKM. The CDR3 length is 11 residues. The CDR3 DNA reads TGTGCCAGCAGTTTATGGGGAGAGCAGTACTTC. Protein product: CASSLWGEQYF.

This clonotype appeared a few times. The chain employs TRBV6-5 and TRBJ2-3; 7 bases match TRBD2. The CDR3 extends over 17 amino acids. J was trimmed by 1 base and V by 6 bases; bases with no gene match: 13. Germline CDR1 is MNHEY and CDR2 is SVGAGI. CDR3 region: CASSPPPVAGGTDTQYF. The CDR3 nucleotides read TGTGCCAGCAGCCCCCCCCCGGTTGCGGGGGGCACAGATACGCAGTATTTT.

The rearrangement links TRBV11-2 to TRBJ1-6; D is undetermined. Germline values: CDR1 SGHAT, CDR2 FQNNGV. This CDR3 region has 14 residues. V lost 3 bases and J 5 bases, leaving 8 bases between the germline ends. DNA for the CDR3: TGTGCCAGCAGCTTCATAGGGAATAATTCACCCCTCCACTTT. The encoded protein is CASSFIGNNSPLHF.

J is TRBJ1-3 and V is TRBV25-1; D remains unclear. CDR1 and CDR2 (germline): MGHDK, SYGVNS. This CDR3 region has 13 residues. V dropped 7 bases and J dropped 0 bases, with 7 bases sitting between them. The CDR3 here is CASMDHSGNTIYF. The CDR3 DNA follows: TGTGCCAGCATGGATCACTCTGGAAACACCATATATTTT.

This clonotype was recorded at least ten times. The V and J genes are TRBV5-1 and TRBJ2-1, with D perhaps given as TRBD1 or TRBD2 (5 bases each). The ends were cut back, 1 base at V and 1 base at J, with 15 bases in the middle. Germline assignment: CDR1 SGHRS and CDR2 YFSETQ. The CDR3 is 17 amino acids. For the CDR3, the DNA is TGCGCCAGCAGCTTGCCCTCCGGGACGCATTCCTACAATGAGCAGTTCTTC. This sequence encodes CASSLPSGTHSYNEQFF.

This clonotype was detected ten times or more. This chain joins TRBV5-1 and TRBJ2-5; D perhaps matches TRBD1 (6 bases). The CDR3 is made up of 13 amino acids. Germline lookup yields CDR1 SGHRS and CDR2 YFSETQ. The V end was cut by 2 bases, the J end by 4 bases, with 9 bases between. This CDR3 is CASSFRGTETQYF. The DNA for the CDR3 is TGCGCCAGCAGCTTTAGGGGGACAGAGACCCAGTACTTC.

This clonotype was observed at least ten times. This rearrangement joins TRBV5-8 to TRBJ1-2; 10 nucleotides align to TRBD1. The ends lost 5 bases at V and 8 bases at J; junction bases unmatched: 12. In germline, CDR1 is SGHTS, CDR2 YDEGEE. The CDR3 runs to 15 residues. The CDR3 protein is CASSPGQGVLRGYTF. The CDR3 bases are TGTGCCAGCAGTCCAGGACAGGGGGTTTTAAGAGGCTACACCTTC.

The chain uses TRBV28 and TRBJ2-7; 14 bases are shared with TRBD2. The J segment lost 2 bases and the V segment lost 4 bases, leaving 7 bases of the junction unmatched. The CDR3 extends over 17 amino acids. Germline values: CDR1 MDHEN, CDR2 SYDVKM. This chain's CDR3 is CASSSYGLAGGTYEQYF. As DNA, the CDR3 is TGTGCCAGCAGTTCCTACGGACTAGCGGGGGGAACCTACGAGCAGTACTTC. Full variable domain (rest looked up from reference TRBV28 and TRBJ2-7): DVKVTQSSRYLVKRTGEKVFLECVQDMDHENMFWYRQDPGLGLRLIYFSYDVKMKEKGDIPEGYSVSREKKERFSLILESASTNQTSMYLCASSSYGLAGGTYEQYFGPGTRLTVT.

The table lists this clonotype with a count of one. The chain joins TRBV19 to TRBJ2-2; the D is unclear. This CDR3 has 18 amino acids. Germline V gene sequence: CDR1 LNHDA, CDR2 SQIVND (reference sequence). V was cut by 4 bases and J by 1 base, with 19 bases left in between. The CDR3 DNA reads TGTGCCAGTAGTAACCCGCTGCTGGCGGACCGGAACACCGGGGAGCTGTTTTTT. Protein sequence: CASSNPLLADRNTGELFF.

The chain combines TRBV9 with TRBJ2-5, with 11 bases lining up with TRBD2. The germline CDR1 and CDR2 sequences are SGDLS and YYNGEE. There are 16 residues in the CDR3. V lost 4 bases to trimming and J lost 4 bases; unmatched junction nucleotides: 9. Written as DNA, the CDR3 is TGTGCCAGCAGCCTCAACAAACTAGCGGGAGTAGAGACCCAGTACTTC. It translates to CASSLNKLAGVETQYF.

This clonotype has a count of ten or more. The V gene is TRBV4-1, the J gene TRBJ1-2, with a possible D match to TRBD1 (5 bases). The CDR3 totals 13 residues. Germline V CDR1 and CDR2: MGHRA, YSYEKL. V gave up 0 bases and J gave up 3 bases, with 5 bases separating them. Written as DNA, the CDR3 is TGCGCCAGCAGCCAAGACAGGGACTATGGCTACACCTTC. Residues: CASSQDRDYGYTF.